A single sample is the source of the 31 T cell receptor beta chains below, sequenced in a study of T cell changes during pregnancy in multiple sclerosis. Sequenced by immunoSEQ multiplex PCR; TCRdb stores in-frame clones only, minus some. The sample gives over 10,000 clones, approximately 88% of which show up once; roughly 8% is in the top ten. Specimen: CD8+ T cells from peripheral blood mononuclear cells, collected in the second trimester of pregnancy. Receptors were obtained from a female donor in good health, enrolled as a control in a pregnancy study.

This sequence joins TRBV4-2 and TRBJ1-6, with 8 bases matching TRBD1. The V and J ends lost 2 bases and 4 bases, in that order; junction bases with no gene match: 1. Germline CDR1 is LGHNA and CDR2 is YNFKEQ. There are 15 residues in the CDR3. The CDR3 here is CASSQRQGYNSPLHF. Written as DNA, the CDR3 is TGTGCCAGCAGCCAAAGACAGGGGTATAATTCACCCCTCCACTTT.

The rearrangement uses TRBV5-1 and TRBJ2-7, with 10 bases matching TRBD1. CDR3 length: 14 residues. Germline CDR1 is SGHRS and CDR2 is YFSETQ. With V trimmed by 0 bases and J by 6 bases, 3 bases remained unmatched. The CDR3 protein is CASSLGGTGVEQYF. CDR3 DNA sequence: TGCGCCAGCAGCTTGGGGGGGACAGGGGTCGAGCAGTACTTC. The full variable domain, its missing parts supplied by reference TRBV5-1 and TRBJ2-7, is KAGVTQTPRYLIKTRGQQVTLSCSPISGHRSVSWYQQTPGQGLQFLFEYFSETQRNKGNFPGRFSGRQFSNSRSEMNVSTLELGDSALYLCASSLGGTGVEQYFGPGTRLTVT.

The V gene is TRBV4-3, the J gene TRBJ2-1; D ambiguous. From germline, CDR1 is LGHNA and CDR2 YSLEER. The CDR3 covers 14 residues. V was shortened by 4 bases and J by 1 base, with 8 bases between the two germline ends. The CDR3 reads CASSPRVSYNEQFF. The CDR3 DNA sequence: TGCGCCAGCAGCCCCCGGGTGTCCTACAATGAGCAGTTCTTC.

This chain uses TRBV4-2 with TRBJ2-7; no clear D gene. The CDR3 covers 13 residues. The germline CDR1 and CDR2 sequences are LGHNA and YNFKEQ. V lost 1 base and J 4 bases, leaving 8 bases between the germline ends. The CDR3 DNA reads TGTGCCAGCAGCCAAGTCGGTGATTACGAGCAGTACTTC. This sequence encodes CASSQVGDYEQYF.

This clone was recorded once. The chain joins TRBV7-9 to TRBJ2-7; tentative D call: TRBD2 (6 bases). CDR1 is SEHNR and CDR2 is FQNEAQ in the germline V gene (reference sequence). The CDR3 extends over 13 amino acids. V lost 3 bases to trimming and J lost 7 bases, with 13 bases between them. The CDR3, as DNA: TGTGCCAGCAGCTTCGTGGGAGGAGAGGAGCAGTACTTC. It is translated as CASSFVGGEEQYF.

This chain connects TRBV29-1 to TRBJ1-2, with a tentative D call TRBD1 (6 bases). CDR1 and CDR2 from the germline V gene are SQVTM and ANQGSEA. This CDR3 contains 17 residues. V was cut by 0 bases and J by 4 bases, with 21 bases left in between. The CDR3 DNA reads TGCAGCGTTGAAGATGAGGGGGGGATAACGGGATTCTATGGCTACACCTTC. Translating gives CSVEDEGGITGFYGYTF.

This clone is categorized as medium-sized. CDR3 sequence reads: CASSLLPASGPYNEQFF. The CDR3 nucleotides read TGTGCCAGCAGCTTATTACCAGCTAGCGGGCCTTACAATGAGCAGTTCTTC. This rearrangement joins TRBV11-2 to TRBJ2-1, with 8 bases matching TRBD2. The CDR3 consists of 17 residues. The V segment lost 2 bases and the J segment 4 bases; nucleotides outside the gene matches: 10. Germline CDR1 reads SGHAT; CDR2 reads FQNNGV. The full variable domain, its missing parts supplied by reference TRBV11-2 and TRBJ2-1, is EAGVAQSPRYKIIEKRQSVAFWCNPISGHATLYWYQQILGQGPKLLIQFQNNGVVDDSQLPKDRFSAERLKGVDSTLKIQPAKLEDSAVYLCASSLLPASGPYNEQFFGPGTRLTVL.

J is TRBJ1-1 and V is TRBV7-6; TRBD1 agrees at 7 bases. V shed 5 bases, J shed 8 bases, and the junction held 8 bases outside the gene matches. Germline lookup yields CDR1 SGHVS and CDR2 FNYEAQ. The CDR3 contains 13 residues. CDR3 DNA: TGTGCCAGCAGCCCTACGGGACAGCAAGAAGCTTTCTTT. Amino acids: CASSPTGQQEAFF. The full variable domain, with the rest looked up from reference TRBV7-6 and TRBJ1-1, is GAGVSQSPRYKVTKRGQDVALRCDPISGHVSLYWYRQALGQGPEFLTYFNYEAQQDKSGLPNDRFSAERPEGSISTLTIQRTEQRDSAMYRCASSPTGQQEAFFGQGTRLTVV.

This clone occurred once. CDR3 residues: CASSLGQGVDEFF. In nucleotides, the CDR3 is TGTGCCAGCAGTTTGGGACAGGGGGTTGACGAGTTCTTC. The chain uses TRBV28 and TRBJ2-1; 11 positions match TRBD1. Germline V gene data show CDR1 as MDHEN and CDR2 as SYDVKM. This CDR3 has 13 amino acids. Trimming took 3 bases from V and 14 from J; bases not matched to a gene: 6.

In its sample, this clone was seen a few times. The rearrangement links TRBV6-4 to TRBJ2-1; 10 nucleotides line up with TRBD2. With 3 bases clipped from V and 4 bases from J, the junction kept 6 bases outside the gene matches. Germline V gives CDR1 MRHNA, CDR2 SNTAGT. The CDR3 runs 16 residues. This CDR3 reads CASSEFGSGRYNEQFF. Here the CDR3 DNA reads TGTGCCAGCAGTGAGTTTGGTAGCGGGAGGTACAATGAGCAGTTCTTC.

The V call is TRBV6-5, the J call TRBJ2-3, with D tentatively TRBD2 (5 bases). Germline lookup yields CDR1 MNHEY and CDR2 SVGAGI. Trimming removed 5 bases at V and 4 bases at J, with 10 bases between. The CDR3 spans 13 residues. CDR3 sequence reads: CASSPGFADTQYF. The CDR3, as DNA: TGTGCCAGCAGTCCGGGGTTTGCAGATACGCAGTATTTT.

V gene TRBV5-1 combines with J gene TRBJ2-7, with 9 positions matching TRBD2. This CDR3 is 15 amino acids long. Germline values: CDR1 SGHRS, CDR2 YFSETQ. The J segment lost 3 bases and the V segment lost 0 bases, leaving 4 bases of the junction unmatched. In DNA, the CDR3 is TGCGCCAGCAGCTTGGGGGCTAGCGGGGTCTACGAGCAGTACTTC. This encodes CASSLGASGVYEQYF.

The chain uses TRBV6-1 and TRBJ2-4; TRBD1 agrees at 7 bases. J was trimmed by 3 bases and V by 6 bases; bases with no gene match: 5. Germline V CDR1 and CDR2: MNHNS, SASEGT. This CDR3 is built from 14 residues. The CDR3 region is CASSLQGHKNIQYF. In nucleotides, the CDR3 is TGTGCCAGCAGCTTACAGGGGCACAAAAACATTCAGTACTTC.

V usage is TRBV6-1 and J usage is TRBJ2-7; D is perhaps TRBD1 (6 bases). Trimming removed 4 bases at V and 2 bases at J, with 12 bases between. In germline, CDR1 is MNHNS, CDR2 SASEGT. This CDR3 is built from 14 residues. CDR3 protein: CASSGEGGPYEQYF. The DNA of the CDR3 is TGTGCCAGCAGTGGAGAAGGGGGACCCTACGAGCAGTACTTC.

The chain has TRBV30 and TRBJ1-1; the D gene is possibly TRBD1 (5 bases). Germline assignment: CDR1 GTSNPN and CDR2 SVGIG (reference sequence). This CDR3 contains 12 residues. The V gene lost 0 bases and the J gene lost 6 bases, with 8 bases spanning the gap. The CDR3 DNA reads TGTGCCTGGAGTGTCGGGGGTTCTGAAGCTTTCTTT. Translated: CAWSVGGSEAFF.

The chain recombines TRBV18 with TRBJ2-1, with 9 bases lining up with TRBD1. J was trimmed by 6 bases and V by 1 base; bases with no gene match: 1. This CDR3 contains 14 residues. Germline-derived CDR1 and CDR2 are KGHSH and LQKENI. The CDR3: CASSPRQGGNEQFF. The CDR3 DNA is TGTGCCAGCTCACCACGACAGGGGGGCAATGAGCAGTTCTTC.

CDR3 DNA sequence: TGTGCCAGCAGTCCCCATTACGGGACAGGGGTTTTCGAGCAGTACTTC. It specifies CASSPHYGTGVFEQYF. V usage is TRBV28 and J usage is TRBJ2-7; 10 bases line up with TRBD1. The CDR3 has 16 amino acids. The germline gives CDR1 MDHEN, CDR2 SYDVKM. Losses at the gene ends were 5 bases for V and 6 bases for J; bases not matched to a gene: 13.

The chain recombines TRBV7-3 with TRBJ2-1; 8 nucleotides match TRBD1. This CDR3 has 15 residues. In germline, CDR1 is SGHTA, CDR2 FQGTGA. V lost 2 bases, J lost 3 bases, and 3 bases stayed unmatched. Written as DNA, the CDR3 is TGTGCCAGCAGCTTAGCAGGGGGCGACTACAATGAGCAGTTCTTC. Translating gives CASSLAGGDYNEQFF.

V gene TRBV6-5 combines with J gene TRBJ1-1, with a weak D call TRBD1 (6 bases). CDR1 is MNHEY, CDR2 SVGAGI, per germline. The CDR3 runs to 13 residues. Trimming removed 7 bases from V and 1 base from J, with 10 bases in between. CDR3 nucleotide sequence: TGTGCCAGCACCCTGACAGGGAACACTGAAGCTTTCTTT. Translating gives CASTLTGNTEAFF.

The chain couples TRBV4-1 to TRBJ2-3; 12 bases line up with TRBD2. CDR1 and CDR2 from the germline V gene are MGHRA and YSYEKL. The CDR3 sequence is 15 residues long. The trim removed 7 bases at V and 0 bases at J, leaving 2 bases unmatched. The chain's CDR3 is CASKGLAGSTDTQYF. CDR3 sequence (DNA): TGCGCCAGCAAAGGACTAGCGGGAAGCACAGATACGCAGTATTTT.

V is TRBV11-2 and J is TRBJ1-2; 10 nucleotides match TRBD1. V was clipped by 0 bases and J by 3 bases; unmatched bases: 7. Per germline, CDR1 SGHAT and CDR2 FQNNGV. The CDR3 is 17 amino acids. CDR3 sequence (DNA): TGTGCCAGCAGCTTAGATTATGGGACAGGGGTTCACTATGGCTACACCTTC. The encoded protein is CASSLDYGTGVHYGYTF.

This clone appeared a single time. V is TRBV5-1 and J is TRBJ2-7; 8 nucleotides line up with TRBD1. CDR3 length: 19 residues. V gave up 5 bases and J gave up 2 bases; unmatched junction bases: 21. Germline V gene data show CDR1 as SGHRS and CDR2 as YFSETQ. CDR3 sequence reads: CASRSGQGIEDYGTYEQYF. The DNA for the CDR3 is TGCGCCAGCAGGTCCGGACAGGGAATAGAGGACTACGGTACCTACGAGCAGTACTTC.

The chain has TRBV29-1 and TRBJ2-3, with D perhaps TRBD2 (6 bases). The CDR3 is 16 amino acids. Trimming removed 4 bases at V and 2 bases at J, with 19 bases between. CDR1 SQVTM and CDR2 ANQGSEA come from the germline V gene. CDR3 sequence (DNA): TGCAGCGTTGGTGGTCGGGAGCGGGCCATCACAGATACGCAGTATTTT. Protein sequence: CSVGGRERAITDTQYF.

This chain joins TRBV14 and TRBJ2-1, with a weak D call TRBD2 (6 bases). Germline CDR1 and CDR2: SGHDN and FVKESK. The CDR3 is 15 residues long. The V end was cut by 1 base, the J end by 7 bases, with 14 bases between. This CDR3 reads CASSQVAAGRNEQFF. CDR3 sequence (DNA): TGTGCCAGCAGCCAAGTAGCGGCCGGACGGAATGAGCAGTTCTTC.

This clone was counted a single time. J is TRBJ2-7 and V is TRBV15, with D tentatively TRBD1 (5 bases). CDR3 length: 14 residues. V was cut by 1 base and J by 1 base, with 8 bases left in between. Germline V CDR1 and CDR2: LNHNV, YYDKDF (reference sequence). CDR3 nucleotide sequence: TGTGCCACCAGCAGAGGGGGCAGTTCCTACGAGCAGTACTTC. Translated: CATSRGGSSYEQYF. The full variable domain, completed using reference TRBV15 and TRBJ2-7, is DAMVIQNPRYQVTQFGKPVTLSCSQTLNHNVMYWYQQKSSQAPKLLFHYYDKDFNNEADTPDNFQSRRPNTSFCFLDIRSPGLGDTAMYLCATSRGGSSYEQYFGPGTRLTVT.

This sequence joins TRBV10-2 and TRBJ1-2; no clear D gene. Trimming cost V 6 bases and J 8 bases, with 13 bases left between them. Germline lookup yields CDR1 WSHSY and CDR2 SAAADI. The CDR3 consists of 12 residues. Written as DNA, the CDR3 is TGCGCCAGCAGATCGAGGCTTAAGGGCTACACCTTC. Protein sequence: CASRSRLKGYTF.

The chain is built from TRBV23-1 and TRBJ1-1, with 8 bases identical to TRBD1. Being an ORF, TRBV23-1 has a function that is uncertain. With V trimmed by 6 bases and J by 3 bases, 6 bases remained unmatched. The CDR3 consists of 14 residues. The chain's CDR3 is CASSQGARDTEAFF. CDR3 DNA: TGCGCCAGCAGCCAGGGGGCCCGGGACACTGAAGCTTTCTTT.

The chain joins TRBV27 to TRBJ2-7; the match to TRBD2 covers 12 bases. The CDR3 consists of 21 residues. Germline V gene sequence: CDR1 MNHEY, CDR2 SMNVEV (reference sequence). The trim removed 5 bases at V and 1 base at J, leaving 21 bases unmatched. As DNA, the CDR3 is TGTGCCAGCAGTCCACTGAGTACGAGACTAGCGGGAGAGACCCCTTCCTACGAGCAGTACTTC. This encodes CASSPLSTRLAGETPSYEQYF.

The V gene is TRBV27, the J gene TRBJ1-5, with 9 positions matching TRBD1. From germline, CDR1 is MNHEY and CDR2 SMNVEV (reference sequence). Trimming took 2 bases from V and 5 from J; bases not matched to a gene: 10. CDR3 size: 17 residues. In DNA, the CDR3 is TGTGCCAGCAGTTTACTTCCGGGACAGGGCTTTGATCAGCCCCAGCATTTT. It yields the protein CASSLLPGQGFDQPQHF.

V and J are TRBV4-3 and TRBJ2-5, with 8 bases lining up with TRBD2. Trimming took 0 bases from V and 5 from J; bases not matched to a gene: 8. The CDR3 consists of 16 residues. Looked up from germline, CDR1 is LGHNA and CDR2 is YSLEER. CDR3 residues: CASSQDSPGGPETQYF. CDR3 DNA sequence: TGCGCCAGCAGCCAAGATAGTCCGGGAGGGCCGGAGACCCAGTACTTC.

This sequence joins TRBV19 and TRBJ2-1, with 9 bases identical to TRBD2. The CDR3 has 17 amino acids. In germline, CDR1 is LNHDA, CDR2 SQIVND (reference sequence). The J segment lost 4 bases and the V segment lost 4 bases, leaving 11 bases of the junction unmatched. Written as DNA, the CDR3 is TGTGCCAGTAGTAAAGGCCCAGCGGGAGGTGGGTACAATGAGCAGTTCTTC. It translates to CASSKGPAGGGYNEQFF.